The rows below give T cell receptor beta chains drawn from one sample of a study of blood T cells in healthy people across ages. Each CDR3 protein is one row after TCRdb ran MiXCR on the 5' RACE reads. Among about 1.5 million distinct CDR3 sequences listed, around 39% were seen once. The sample consisted of blood. The receptors originated from a young woman in good health. CDR3s include the opening cysteine and the closing phenylalanine or tryptophan. A D gene is named only where the DNA matches it firmly. Some rows mark clone size as missing; the rest say once, few, many or name a class of expanded clone.

TRBD2,NA,TRBJ2-7,TRBV10-3,CAITGGNPSHNEQYF,TGTGCCATCACGGGGGGGAACCCCTCGCACAATGAGCAGTACTTC
NA,NA,TRBJ2-1,TRBV3-1,CASSQGTDEQFF,TGTGCCAGCAGCCAAGGGACTGACGAGCAGTTCTTC
TRBD1,NA,TRBJ2-1,TRBV5-1,CASSLGDRGVDEQFF,TGCGCCAGCTCGTTGGGGGACAGGGGGGTCGATGAGCAGTTCTTC
NA,few,TRBJ2-7,TRBV12-3/TRBV12-4,CASSYYAAYEQYF,TGTGCCAGCAGTTATTACGCAGCCTACGAGCAGTACTTC
NA,few,TRBJ1-1,TRBV25-1,CASSEWAAGDTEAFF,TGTGCCAGCAGTGAATGGGCCGCGGGGGACACTGAAGCTTTCTTT
NA,NA,TRBJ1-2,TRBV11-2,CASSFGADVGYGYTF,TGTGCCAGCAGCTTTGGGGCTGATGTCGGGTATGGCTACACCTTC
NA,NA,TRBJ2-5,TRBV3-1,CASSRLGVYQETQYF,TGTGCCAGCAGTCGACTAGGGGTTTATCAAGAGACCCAGTACTTC
NA,NA,TRBJ2-5,TRBV2,CASSVDSRETQYF,TGTGCCAGCAGTGTGGACAGCCGAGAGACCCAGTACTTC
NA,NA,TRBJ2-7,TRBV11-2,CASSLDQWGHLYEQYF,TGTGCCAGCAGCTTAGATCAGTGGGGACACCTCTACGAGCAGTACTTC
NA,many,TRBJ2-5,TRBV4-1,CASSDILRDRATQYF,TGCGCCAGCAGCGACATCTTAAGGGATCGCGCGACCCAGTACTTC
TRBD2,NA,TRBJ2-3,TRBV6-2/TRBV6-3,CASSRSGLLTDTQYF,TGTGCCAGCAGTCGATCGGGACTATTGACAGATACGCAGTATTTT
TRBD2,NA,TRBJ2-3,TRBV10-2,CTSSRLAGVGDTQYF,TGCACCAGCAGCAGATTAGCGGGAGTCGGGGATACGCAGTATTTT
TRBD2,NA,TRBJ2-7,TRBV27,CASSPTTLTSGRGGEQYF,TGTGCCAGCAGTCCGACTACCCTCACTAGCGGGAGAGGGGGCGAGCAGTACTTC
TRBD1,NA,TRBJ1-2,TRBV2,CAGTGATIYGYTF,TGTGCCGGAACAGGGGCAACCATCTATGGCTACACCTTC
TRBD1,NA,TRBJ2-1,TRBV11-2,CASVTWDRGYNEQFF,TGTGCCAGCGTCACCTGGGACAGGGGCTACAATGAGCAGTTCTTC
NA,NA,TRBJ2-5,TRBV6-5,CASSYPATMVQGNRTQYF,TGTGCCAGCAGTTACCCGGCTACCATGGTCCAGGGAAACCGTACCCAGTACTTC
NA,few,TRBJ1-2,TRBV18,CASSLEADIGQSSYTF,TGTGCCAGCTCATTAGAGGCCGACATCGGACAGTCGAGCTACACCTTC
NA,many,TRBJ2-5,TRBV13,CASSPLGSETQYF,TGTGCCAGCAGCCCACTGGGCTCAGAGACCCAGTACTTC
NA,NA,TRBJ1-2,TRBV29-1,CSVEDLGGRRGYTF,TGCAGCGTTGAAGATCTAGGAGGGCGGAGAGGCTACACCTTC
NA,NA,TRBJ1-5,TRBV20-1,CSAPTDSYSNQPQHF,TGCAGTGCCCCTACTGACAGCTATAGCAATCAGCCCCAGCATTTT
NA,NA,TRBJ1-4,TRBV7-2,CASSLVWGYIEKLFF,TGTGCCAGCAGCTTAGTATGGGGATATATTGAAAAACTGTTTTTT
NA,few,TRBJ2-1,TRBV7-9,CASSYPLNEQFF,TGTGCCAGCAGCTACCCCTTGAATGAGCAGTTCTTC